This T cell receptor beta chain was captured by sequencing in a study of cytomegalovirus exposure and HLA in healthy donors. Study results and limitations: It has been reported that TCR beta sequences accurately predicted the HLA-A and HLA-B alleles of most subjects.

Comments on this clone: Its specificity is not known.

The PCR used 60 Vbeta and 13 Jbeta primers. Repertoires were generated with immunoSEQ multiplex PCR, while TCRdb's copy carries only in-frame clones and drops some. The table includes some 65,000 clones, over 60% detected once. The material sequenced was PBMCs. This receptor was taken from a man aged 50 to 60 in good health and CMV-seropositive.

The CDR3 nucleotides are TGTGCCAGCAGCGGGGACAGGGGCGGTTCTTCTGGGGCCAACGTCCTGACTTTC. Encoded protein: CASSGDRGGSSGANVLTF. The chain has TRBV5-6 and TRBJ2-6; 10 bases fit TRBD1. Per germline, CDR1 SGHDT and CDR2 YYEEEE. This CDR3 contains 18 residues. With V trimmed by 4 bases and J by 1 base, 8 bases remained unmatched.